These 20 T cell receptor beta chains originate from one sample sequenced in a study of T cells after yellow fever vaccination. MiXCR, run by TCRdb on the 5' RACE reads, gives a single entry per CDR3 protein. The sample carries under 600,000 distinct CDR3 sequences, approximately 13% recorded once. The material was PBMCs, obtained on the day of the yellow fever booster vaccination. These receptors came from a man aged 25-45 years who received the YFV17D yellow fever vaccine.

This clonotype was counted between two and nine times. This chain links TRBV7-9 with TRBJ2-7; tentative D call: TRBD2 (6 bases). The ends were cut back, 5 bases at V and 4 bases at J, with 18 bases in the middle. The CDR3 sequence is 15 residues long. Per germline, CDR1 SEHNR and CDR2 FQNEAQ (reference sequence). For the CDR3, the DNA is TGTGCCAGCAGCAAAGCGCCCGGGAGTCAATACGAGCAGTACTTC. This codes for CASSKAPGSQYEQYF.

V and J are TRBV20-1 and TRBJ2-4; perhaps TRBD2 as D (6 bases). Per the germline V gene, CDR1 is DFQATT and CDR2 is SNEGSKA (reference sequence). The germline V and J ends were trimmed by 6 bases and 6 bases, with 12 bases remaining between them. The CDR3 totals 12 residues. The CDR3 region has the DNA TGCAGTGCAACGGGACTGGGAAACATTCAGTACTTC. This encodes CSATGLGNIQYF.

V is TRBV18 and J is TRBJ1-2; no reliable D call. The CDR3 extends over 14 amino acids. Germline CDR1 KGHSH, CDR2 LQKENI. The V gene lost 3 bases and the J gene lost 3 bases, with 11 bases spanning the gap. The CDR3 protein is CASSPNIGDYGYTF. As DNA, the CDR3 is TGTGCCAGCTCACCCAACATAGGAGACTATGGCTACACCTTC.

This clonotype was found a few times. The CDR3 DNA is TGTGCCAGCAGTGAAGCTGGTCGAGGGGGCGCGGAAGATACGCAGTATTTT. It specifies CASSEAGRGGAEDTQYF. The chain couples TRBV2 to TRBJ2-3; TRBD1 matches 7 bases. V was pared by 0 bases and J by 5 bases, with 11 bases of the junction left unmatched. Germline CDR1 and CDR2: SNHLY and FYNNEI. CDR3 size: 17 residues.

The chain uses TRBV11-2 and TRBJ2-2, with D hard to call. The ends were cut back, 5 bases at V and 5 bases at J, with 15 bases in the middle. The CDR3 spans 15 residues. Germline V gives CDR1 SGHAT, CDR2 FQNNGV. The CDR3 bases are TGTGCCAGCAGCCCCCGGATAGCCAAGACCGGGGAGCTGTTTTTT. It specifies CASSPRIAKTGELFF.

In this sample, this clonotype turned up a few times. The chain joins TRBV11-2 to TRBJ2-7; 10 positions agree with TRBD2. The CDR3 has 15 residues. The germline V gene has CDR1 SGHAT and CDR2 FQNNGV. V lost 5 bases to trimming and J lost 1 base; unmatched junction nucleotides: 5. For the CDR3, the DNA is TGTGCCAGCAGCCTACTAGCGGGGTTATCCTACGAGCAGTACTTC. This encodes CASSLLAGLSYEQYF.

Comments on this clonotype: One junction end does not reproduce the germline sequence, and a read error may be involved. The CDR3 is CASSKDLGQVADTIYF. CDR3 coding DNA: TGCGCCAGCAGCAAAGATTTGGGGCAGGTCGCGGACACCATATATTTT. This sequence joins TRBV4-1 and TRBJ1-3, with D possibly matching TRBD1 (5 bases). This CDR3 has 16 residues. Germline loops: CDR1 MGHRA, CDR2 YSYEKL.

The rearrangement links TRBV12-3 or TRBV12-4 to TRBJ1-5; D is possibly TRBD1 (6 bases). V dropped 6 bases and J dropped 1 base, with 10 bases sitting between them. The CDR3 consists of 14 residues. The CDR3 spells CASRPGGSNQPQHF. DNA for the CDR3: TGTGCCAGCAGGCCCGGGGGCAGCAATCAGCCCCAGCATTTT.

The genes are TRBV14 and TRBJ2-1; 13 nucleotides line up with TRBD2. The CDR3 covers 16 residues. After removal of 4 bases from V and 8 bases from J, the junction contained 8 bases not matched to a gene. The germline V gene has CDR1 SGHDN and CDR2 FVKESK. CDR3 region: CASSPWTSGSFDEQFF. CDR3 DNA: TGTGCCAGCAGCCCTTGGACTAGCGGGAGCTTTGATGAGCAGTTCTTC.

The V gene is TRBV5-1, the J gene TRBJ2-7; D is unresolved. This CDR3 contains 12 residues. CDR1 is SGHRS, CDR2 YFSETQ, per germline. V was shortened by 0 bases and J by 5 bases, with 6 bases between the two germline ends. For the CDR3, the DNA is TGCGCCAGCAGCTTGGGAGAAGACGAGCAGTACTTC. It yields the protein CASSLGEDEQYF.

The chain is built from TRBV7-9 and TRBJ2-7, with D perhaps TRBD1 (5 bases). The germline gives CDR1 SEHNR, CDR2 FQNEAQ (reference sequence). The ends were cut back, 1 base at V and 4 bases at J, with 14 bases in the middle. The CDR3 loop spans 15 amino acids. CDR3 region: CASSLGQPAGYEQYF. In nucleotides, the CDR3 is TGTGCCAGCAGCTTAGGACAACCCGCAGGGTACGAGCAGTACTTC.

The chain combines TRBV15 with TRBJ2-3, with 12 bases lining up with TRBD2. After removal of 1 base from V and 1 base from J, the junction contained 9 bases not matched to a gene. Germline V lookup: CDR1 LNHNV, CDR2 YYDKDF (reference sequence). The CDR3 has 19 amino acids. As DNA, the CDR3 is TGTGCCACCAGCAGAGGCCTACTGCCTAGCGGGAGGGGCACAGATACGCAGTATTTT. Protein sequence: CATSRGLLPSGRGTDTQYF.

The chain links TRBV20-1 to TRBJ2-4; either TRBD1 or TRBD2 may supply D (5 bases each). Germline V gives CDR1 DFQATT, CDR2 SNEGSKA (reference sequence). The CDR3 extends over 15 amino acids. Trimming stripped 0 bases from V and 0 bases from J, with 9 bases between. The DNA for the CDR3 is TGCAGTGCTAGAGAGGGGGTCCTAGCCAAAAACATTCAGTACTTC. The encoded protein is CSAREGVLAKNIQYF.

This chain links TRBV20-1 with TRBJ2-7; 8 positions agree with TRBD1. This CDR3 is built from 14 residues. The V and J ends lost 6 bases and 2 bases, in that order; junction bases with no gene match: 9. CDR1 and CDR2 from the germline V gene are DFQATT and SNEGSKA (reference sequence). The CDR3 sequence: CSAQLRTGPYEQYF. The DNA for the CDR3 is TGCAGTGCGCAACTCCGGACAGGGCCCTACGAGCAGTACTTC.

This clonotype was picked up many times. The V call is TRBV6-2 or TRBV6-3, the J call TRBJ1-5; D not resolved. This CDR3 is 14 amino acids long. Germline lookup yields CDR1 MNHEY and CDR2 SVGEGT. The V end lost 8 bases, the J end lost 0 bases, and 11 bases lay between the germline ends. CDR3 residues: CASGGLYSNQPQHF. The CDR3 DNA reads TGTGCCAGCGGAGGCCTCTATAGCAATCAGCCCCAGCATTTT.

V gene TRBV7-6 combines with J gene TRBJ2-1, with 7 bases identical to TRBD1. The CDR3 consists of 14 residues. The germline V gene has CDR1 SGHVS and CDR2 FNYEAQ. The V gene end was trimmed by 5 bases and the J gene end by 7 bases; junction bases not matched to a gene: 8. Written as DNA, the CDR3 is TGTGCCAGCAGCCACTACAGGGGAAAGAATGAGCAGTTCTTC. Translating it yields CASSHYRGKNEQFF.

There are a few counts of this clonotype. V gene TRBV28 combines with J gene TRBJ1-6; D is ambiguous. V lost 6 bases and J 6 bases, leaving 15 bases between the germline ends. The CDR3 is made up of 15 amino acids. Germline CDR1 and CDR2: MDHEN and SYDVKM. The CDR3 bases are TGTGCCAGCAGACAAGACCCGGTGGGTAATTCACCCCTCCACTTT. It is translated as CASRQDPVGNSPLHF.

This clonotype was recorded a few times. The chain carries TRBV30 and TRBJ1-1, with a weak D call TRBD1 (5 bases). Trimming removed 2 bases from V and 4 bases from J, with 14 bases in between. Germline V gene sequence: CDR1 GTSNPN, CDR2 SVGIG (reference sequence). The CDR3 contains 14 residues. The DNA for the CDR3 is TGTGCCTGGAGTTGGGGGGAGGCTGGCACTGAAGCTTTCTTT. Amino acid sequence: CAWSWGEAGTEAFF.

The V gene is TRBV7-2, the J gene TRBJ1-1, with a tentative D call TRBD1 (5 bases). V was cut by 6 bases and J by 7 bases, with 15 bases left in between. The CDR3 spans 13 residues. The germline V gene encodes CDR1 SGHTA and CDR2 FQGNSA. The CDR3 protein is CASSTQGEGEAFF. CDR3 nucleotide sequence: TGTGCCAGCAGTACTCAGGGTGAGGGTGAAGCTTTCTTT.

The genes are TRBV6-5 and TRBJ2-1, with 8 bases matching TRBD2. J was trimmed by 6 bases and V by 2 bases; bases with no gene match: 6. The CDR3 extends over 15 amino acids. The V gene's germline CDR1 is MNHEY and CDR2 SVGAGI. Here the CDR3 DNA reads TGTGCCAGCAGTTACACGGGACTAGGAGCCAATGAGCAGTTCTTC. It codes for CASSYTGLGANEQFF.